This T cell receptor beta chain was observed in a study of beta chain features in type 1 diabetes. Points from the study as a whole: Across all four CD4+ subsets, people with type 1 diabetes showed modestly shorter TCRB CDR3s. Within the patient group, naive, central memory and Treg TCRB repertoires appeared more similar to each other than within healthy donors. Lower insertion and higher deletion counts appeared at VDJ junctions in type 1 diabetes patients.

CDR3 size: 15 residues. Losses at the gene ends were 4 bases for V and 2 bases for J; bases not matched to a gene: 2. Germline V gene lookup returns CDR1 SEHNR and CDR2 FQNEAQ (reference sequence). The whole isolated RNA underwent reverse transcription, so sequencing captured expressed TCRB transcripts. Measured with immunoSEQ multiplex PCR; TCRdb has only the in-frame clones, and not every one. The sample consists of 300,000 or so clones, roughly 8.8% of them appearing once. This clone was recorded at least ten times. The antigen remains undetermined. This chain links TRBV7-9 with TRBJ2-7; 13 nucleotides agree with TRBD2. Sequenced material: central memory CD4+ T cells from blood. This TCR was recovered from a man aged 25-45 years with type 1 diabetes. The CDR3 is CASSSTSGGAYEQYF. For the CDR3, the DNA is TGTGCCAGCAGCTCCACTAGCGGGGGGGCCTACGAGCAGTACTTC. The full variable domain, its missing parts supplied by reference TRBV7-9 and TRBJ2-7, is DTGVSQNPRHKITKRGQNVTFRCDPISEHNRLYWYRQTLGQGPEFLTYFQNEAQLEKSRLLSDRFSAERPKGSFSTLEIQRTEQGDSAMYLCASSSTSGGAYEQYFGPGTRLTVT.